These 6 T cell receptor beta chains were sequenced from one sample in a study of blood T cell repertoires in COVID-19. The method was immunoSEQ multiplex PCR; TCRdb's version includes in-frame clones alone and lacks a portion of them. Found here are 150,000 to 200,000 clones, approximately 85% of them singletons; the top ten hold approximately 9.4%. The sequencing sample was made of PBMCs or T cells enriched from blood (not recorded which). Every receptor here comes from a woman younger than 30 who had recovered from COVID-19.

This chain uses TRBV6-5 with TRBJ1-2; D gene uncertain. The CDR3 is 12 amino acids. V dropped 11 bases and J dropped 2 bases, with 12 bases sitting between them. Germline CDR1 is MNHEY and CDR2 is SVGAGI. Here the CDR3 reads CAVKGGNYGYTF. The CDR3 DNA is TGTGCCGTCAAGGGAGGGAACTATGGCTACACCTTC.

The rearrangement uses TRBV6-5 and TRBJ1-4, with 8 bases matching TRBD1. The CDR3 is 15 residues long. V was pared by 6 bases and J by 5 bases, with 8 bases of the junction left unmatched. Germline CDR1 MNHEY, CDR2 SVGAGI. As DNA, the CDR3 is TGTGCCAGCAGCTTACAGGGGGAAAGGAATGAAAAACTGTTTTTT. Its protein is CASSLQGERNEKLFF.

The genes are TRBV4-1 and TRBJ1-4, with D possibly TRBD1 on 6 matching bases. Germline CDR1 reads MGHRA; CDR2 reads YSYEKL. The CDR3 loop spans 20 amino acids. Trimming took off 0 bases at V and 4 bases at J, with 24 bases between the two ends. In DNA form, the CDR3 reads TGCGCCAGCAGCCAAGATTCGTTGAGCGTCGGGGGGCTTATTAATGAAAAACTGTTTTTT. Translation gives CASSQDSLSVGGLINEKLFF.

CDR3 residues: CASSSNGLAGTDTQYF. CDR3 nucleotide sequence: TGTGCCAGCAGCTCTAATGGACTAGCGGGCACAGATACGCAGTATTTT. V usage is TRBV7-8 and J usage is TRBJ2-3; TRBD2 agrees at 10 bases. CDR1 and CDR2 (germline): SGHVS, FQNEAQ. The CDR3 spans 16 residues. V lost 4 bases, J lost 1 base, and 5 bases stayed unmatched.

This clone was observed once. For the CDR3, the DNA is TGTGCCAGCTCAGGGGGTGGTGGCAATCAGCCCCAGCATTTT. It encodes CASSGGGGNQPQHF. The chain couples TRBV28 to TRBJ1-5; 7 nucleotides align to TRBD1. This CDR3 has 14 amino acids. With V trimmed by 8 bases and J by 2 bases, 6 bases remained unmatched. Germline-derived CDR1 and CDR2 are MDHEN and SYDVKM. Full variable domain (outside the CDR3, taken from reference TRBV28 and TRBJ1-5): DVKVTQSSRYLVKRTGEKVFLECVQDMDHENMFWYRQDPGLGLRLIYFSYDVKMKEKGDIPEGYSVSREKKERFSLILESASTNQTSMYLCASSGGGGNQPQHFGDGTRLSIL.

This clone was observed a single time. The gene calls are TRBV10-3 and TRBJ1-4; D may be TRBD1 (6 bases). CDR3 length: 13 amino acids. From germline, CDR1 is ENHRY and CDR2 SYGVKD. Trimming pared 11 bases from V and 4 bases from J, leaving 14 bases between. The CDR3: CAARGGDNEKLFF. The CDR3 DNA reads TGTGCCGCCAGGGGAGGGGATAATGAAAAACTGTTTTTT.